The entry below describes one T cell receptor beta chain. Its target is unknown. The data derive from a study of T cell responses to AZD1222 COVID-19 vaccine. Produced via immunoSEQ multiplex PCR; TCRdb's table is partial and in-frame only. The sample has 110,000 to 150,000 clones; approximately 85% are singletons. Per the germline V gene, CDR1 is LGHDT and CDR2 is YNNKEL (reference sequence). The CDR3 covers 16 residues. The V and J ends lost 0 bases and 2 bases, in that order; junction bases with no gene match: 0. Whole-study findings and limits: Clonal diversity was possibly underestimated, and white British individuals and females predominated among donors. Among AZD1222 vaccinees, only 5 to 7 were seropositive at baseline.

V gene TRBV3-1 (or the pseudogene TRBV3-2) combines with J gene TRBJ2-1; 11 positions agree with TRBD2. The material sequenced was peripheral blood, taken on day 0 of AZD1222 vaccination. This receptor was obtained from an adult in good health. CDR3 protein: CASSQDSGGAYNEQFF. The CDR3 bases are TGTGCCAGCAGCCAAGATAGCGGGGGGGCCTACAATGAGCAGTTCTTC.